A single sample is the source of the 17 T cell receptor beta chains below, sequenced in a study of T-cell reconstitution after alpha-beta-depleted transplantation in children. A TCRbeta library incorporating unique molecular identifiers was prepared. Via MiXCR, TCRdb re-called the PCR reads, giving one row per CDR3 protein. Of about 400,000 distinct CDR3 sequences in the sample, around 21% were seen once. The starting material was PBMCs from the stem cell graft donor, obtained from the stem cell graft. All receptors derive from a human donor who donated a stem cell graft to a child with acute myeloid leukemia.

The V gene is TRBV15, the J gene TRBJ2-1; 13 bases line up with TRBD2. CDR3 length: 17 residues. Germline CDR1 LNHNV, CDR2 YYDKDF (reference sequence). The J segment lost 5 bases and the V segment lost 4 bases, leaving 8 bases of the junction unmatched. CDR3 DNA: TGTGCCACCAGCACGAGACTAGCGGGAGGACCGGACAATGAGCAGTTCTTC. It is translated as CATSTRLAGGPDNEQFF.

The chain has TRBV20-1 and TRBJ2-5; a possible D gene is TRBD2 (5 bases). Trimming pared 5 bases from V and 5 bases from J, leaving 15 bases between. Per germline, CDR1 DFQATT and CDR2 SNEGSKA (reference sequence). The CDR3 totals 13 residues. As DNA, the CDR3 is TGCAGTGCTCCCAAGGACGGCGGGGAGACCCAGTACTTC. Its translation: CSAPKDGGETQYF.

This clonotype showed up many times. The DNA for the CDR3 is TGCGCCAGCAGCCTTAGCGGGAGAGAGACCCAGTACTTC. As protein: CASSLSGRETQYF. The chain couples TRBV4-1 to TRBJ2-5; 9 bases align to TRBD2. The CDR3 is 13 residues long. Per the germline V gene, CDR1 is MGHRA and CDR2 is YSYEKL. V lost 4 bases to trimming and J lost 4 bases; unmatched junction nucleotides: 1.

This clonotype has more than one count but fewer than ten. V and J are TRBV7-2 and TRBJ2-3; 10 bases agree with TRBD2. Unmatched junction bases numbered 4, after V lost 1 base and J lost 6 bases. Germline lookup yields CDR1 SGHTA and CDR2 FQGNSA. The CDR3 spans 15 residues. The CDR3 coding sequence is TGTGCCAGCAGCTTAGAAGCGGGAGGGACGGATACGCAGTATTTT. It specifies CASSLEAGGTDTQYF.

The chain combines TRBV2 with TRBJ2-5; D may be TRBD2 (6 bases). This CDR3 is 15 amino acids long. The germline gives CDR1 SNHLY, CDR2 FYNNEI. Trimming shortened V by 10 bases and J by 5 bases, and 23 bases separated the two germline ends. CDR3 amino acids: CATSPLGGPEETQYF. In DNA, the CDR3 is TGTGCCACCTCTCCATTAGGAGGGCCCGAGGAGACCCAGTACTTC.

This clonotype was seen only a few times. The J gene is TRBJ2-3, the V gene TRBV6-4, with D perhaps TRBD2 (6 bases). Germline V gene data show CDR1 as MRHNA and CDR2 as SNTAGT. V was trimmed by 3 bases and J by 8 bases, leaving 18 bases between them. This CDR3 comprises 15 residues. CDR3 sequence (DNA): TGTGCCAGCAGTGAACTAGGCGGGGAGGAAGGTACGCAGTATTTT. Encoded protein: CASSELGGEEGTQYF.

V and J are TRBV5-1 and TRBJ1-1; no clear D. The CDR3 has 15 residues. With 1 base removed from V and 5 bases from J, the gap between germline ends came to 15 bases. CDR1 is SGHRS and CDR2 is YFSETQ in the germline V gene. The CDR3 coding sequence is TGCGCCAGCAGCTTGTTCTGGGGTGCGGGGACTGAAGCTTTCTTT. Its translation is CASSLFWGAGTEAFF. Based on the CDR3 plus reference TRBV5-1 and TRBJ1-1, the full variable domain is KAGVTQTPRYLIKTRGQQVTLSCSPISGHRSVSWYQQTPGQGLQFLFEYFSETQRNKGNFPGRFSGRQFSNSRSEMNVSTLELGDSALYLCASSLFWGAGTEAFFGQGTRLTVV.

The chain employs TRBV5-1 and TRBJ2-1, with TRBD2 as a possible D gene (5 bases). CDR1 SGHRS and CDR2 YFSETQ come from the germline V gene. The CDR3 has 13 amino acids. V lost 3 bases and J lost 4, with 8 bases in between. The CDR3 region has the DNA TGCGCCAGCAGCTGGAGCGGTTACAATGAGCAGTTCTTC. Amino acid sequence: CASSWSGYNEQFF.

This clonotype has a handful of counts. The chain joins TRBV4-1 to TRBJ2-7; 7 bases agree with TRBD1. The V gene's germline CDR1 is MGHRA and CDR2 YSYEKL. The CDR3 loop spans 13 amino acids. The V gene end was trimmed by 3 bases and the J gene end by 4 bases; junction bases not matched to a gene: 3. The CDR3 region has the DNA TGCGCCAGCAGCCACACGACAGGGTACGAGCAGTACTTC. This gives the protein CASSHTTGYEQYF.

This clonotype was counted many times. The chain uses TRBV13 and TRBJ1-2; tentative D call: TRBD1 (5 bases). Looked up from germline, CDR1 is PRHDT and CDR2 is FYEKMQ (reference sequence). V gave up 0 bases and J gave up 0 bases, with 8 bases separating them. This CDR3 spans 15 amino acids. CDR3 DNA: TGTGCCAGCAGCTTAGGAGGGGTGACTAACTATGGCTACACCTTC. Encoded protein: CASSLGGVTNYGYTF.

This clonotype has just a few counts. The chain couples TRBV20-1 to TRBJ2-4; 7 positions match TRBD2. Germline V CDR1 and CDR2: DFQATT, SNEGSKA (reference sequence). The CDR3 consists of 10 residues. As DNA, the CDR3 is TGCAGCGCGGGGGAAAACATTCAGTACTTC. Amino acids: CSAGENIQYF.

The gene calls are TRBV9 and TRBJ1-2; 10 bases line up with TRBD1. The CDR3 runs to 15 residues. V lost 4 bases, J lost 5 bases, and 8 bases stayed unmatched. Germline V lookup: CDR1 SGDLS, CDR2 YYNGEE. The CDR3 DNA follows: TGTGCCAGCAGCCTGGGGACAGGGGCTGGGTATGGCTACACCTTC. Residues: CASSLGTGAGYGYTF.

The rearrangement joins TRBV12-3 or TRBV12-4 to TRBJ2-1; D might be TRBD1 (5 bases). The CDR3 spans 14 residues. V lost 6 bases to trimming and J lost 0 bases, with 9 bases between them. In DNA, the CDR3 is TGTGCCAGCAGGGGGCTAAGCTCCTACAATGAGCAGTTCTTC. Its translation is CASRGLSSYNEQFF.

This clonotype was recorded many times. This chain connects TRBV12-3 or TRBV12-4 to TRBJ2-3; 10 nucleotides align to TRBD2. J gave up 2 bases and V 3 bases, and 5 bases lay outside the gene matches. This CDR3 is built from 16 residues. The CDR3 DNA is TGTGCCAGCAGTTTGTCACTAGCGGGGTACACAGATACGCAGTATTTT. Its protein is CASSLSLAGYTDTQYF.

This clonotype was seen only a few times. The chain links TRBV5-1 to TRBJ2-3; TRBD1 matches 7 bases. The CDR3 sequence is 15 residues long. The germline CDR1 and CDR2 sequences are SGHRS and YFSETQ. Losses at the gene ends were 0 bases for V and 4 bases for J; bases not matched to a gene: 5. As DNA, the CDR3 is TGCGCCAGCAGCTTGGACGGGACAGAGGCAGATACGCAGTATTTT. This gives the protein CASSLDGTEADTQYF.

The chain joins TRBV18 to TRBJ2-1, with TRBD1 identical over 8 bases. The V and J ends lost 3 bases and 8 bases, in that order; junction bases with no gene match: 9. CDR1 and CDR2 (germline): KGHSH, LQKENI. The CDR3 sequence is 15 residues long. The CDR3 DNA sequence: TGTGCCAGCTCACCCCAGGGACAGGTCGAGGATGAGCAGTTCTTC. This translates into CASSPQGQVEDEQFF.

This clonotype showed up many times. V is TRBV12-3 or TRBV12-4 and J is TRBJ1-5; the D is unclear. The V and J ends lost 3 bases and 7 bases respectively, with 13 bases between them. The CDR3 runs to 14 residues. CDR3 loop: CASSLGRVGQPQHF. The CDR3 coding sequence is TGTGCCAGCAGTTTGGGGAGGGTTGGGCAGCCCCAGCATTTT.